This T cell receptor (beta chain) was found in a study of cytomegalovirus exposure and HLA in healthy donors. Study-wide points: Specificity for CMV antigens was confirmed in vitro for a few of the CMV-associated chains. Some TCR beta chains (approximately 180 of them) were listed as cytomegalovirus-associated.

Primers: 60 Vbeta forward and 13 Jbeta reverse. Clones were read by immunoSEQ multiplex PCR, and TCRdb kept only the in-frame ones, dropping some. The data contain around 200,000 clones, approximately 86% of them singletons. The CDR3 spans 13 residues. Germline V lookup: CDR1 MDHEN, CDR2 SYDVKM. V lost 3 bases and J 4 bases, leaving 10 bases between the germline ends. A note on this clone: Its antigen is still unknown.

Sequencing was performed on PBMCs. This clonotype was obtained from a young woman in good health and CMV-seronegative. The chain uses TRBV28 and TRBJ2-7, with D maybe TRBD2 (6 bases). The CDR3 DNA is TGTGCCAGCAGTTTGGGGCGGGATTACGAGCAGTACTTC. This encodes CASSLGRDYEQYF.